This T cell receptor beta chain was captured in a study of blood T cell repertoires in COVID-19. Study details: Sources were T cells, B-cell-depleted T cells, or PBMCs; the material itself was cDNA or gDNA.

Using immunoSEQ multiplex PCR, the repertoire was profiled, and TCRdb retains in-frame clones only, with some absent. The data show 250,000 to 350,000 clones, roughly 87% seen once. Participant ages covered roughly 18 to 89 years across approximately 25 US areas. Which cohort a participant joined came from the clinical history participants gave. This clonotype was sampled from a young woman who had recovered from COVID-19. The sequenced sample consisted of PBMCs or T cells enriched from blood (not recorded which).

This chain's CDR3 is CASSPHGRTNYGYTF. The CDR3 DNA follows: TGTGCCAGCAGTCCCCATGGCAGGACTAACTATGGCTACACCTTC. This chain connects TRBV25-1 to TRBJ1-2; D remains unclear. This CDR3 contains 15 residues. Per the germline V gene, CDR1 is MGHDK and CDR2 is SYGVNS. V dropped 5 bases and J dropped 0 bases, with 13 bases sitting between them.